The next 23 T cell receptor beta chains were all read from a single sample in a study of PD-L1 blockade in urothelial cancer. Time point reported: pretreatment peripheral blood. Profiled with immunoSEQ multiplex PCR; TCRdb holds only in-frame clones, not every one. The repertoire holds fewer than 95,000 clones, with 84% as singletons. The sequencing here drew on PBMCs, taken around atezolizumab (anti-PD-L1) treatment. All receptors come from a man in his 60s with urothelial cancer.

This sequence joins TRBV7-6 and TRBJ2-1; 10 nucleotides agree with TRBD2. This CDR3 has 18 amino acids. Germline CDR1 reads SGHVS; CDR2 reads FNYEAQ. V was pared by 2 bases and J by 0 bases, with 7 bases of the junction left unmatched. Here the CDR3 DNA reads TGTGCCAGCAGCTTAATAGCGGGAGGTGGGAGCTCCTACAATGAGCAGTTCTTC. Its protein product is CASSLIAGGGSSYNEQFF.

This chain joins TRBV4-1 and TRBJ2-3; no firm D call. Germline loops: CDR1 MGHRA, CDR2 YSYEKL. The CDR3 sequence is 12 residues long. V was cut by 0 bases and J by 11 bases, with 9 bases left in between. CDR3 DNA sequence: TGCGCCAGCAGCCAAGACAGTCCCCTGCAGTATTTT. This gives the protein CASSQDSPLQYF.

V gene TRBV2 combines with J gene TRBJ1-2; 9 nucleotides align to TRBD1. The germline CDR1 and CDR2 sequences are SNHLY and FYNNEI. The CDR3 has 14 amino acids. V lost 6 bases to trimming and J lost 4 bases; unmatched junction nucleotides: 6. CDR3 in DNA: TGTGCCAGCAGCCCCCGGACAGGGGCCTATGGCTACACCTTC. As protein: CASSPRTGAYGYTF. Drawing the rest from reference TRBV2 and TRBJ1-2, the complete variable domain is EPEVTQTPSHQVTQMGQEVILRCVPISNHLYFYWYRQILGQKVEFLVSFYNNEISEKSEIFDDQFSVERPDGSNFTLKIRSTKLEDSAMYFCASSPRTGAYGYTFGSGTRLTVV.

This sequence joins TRBV18 and TRBJ1-1, with 8 bases matching TRBD1. CDR3 length: 16 amino acids. V trimming: 0 bases; J trimming: 4 bases; junction bases outside the gene matches: 7. The V gene's germline CDR1 is KGHSH and CDR2 LQKENI. The CDR3 spells CASSPPIRGQVTEAFF. The CDR3 coding sequence is TGTGCCAGCTCACCACCTATCAGGGGGCAGGTCACTGAAGCTTTCTTT.

CDR3 amino acids: CAISESTHGHELVSYEQYF. The CDR3 nucleotides are TGTGCCATCAGTGAGTCGACTCACGGACACGAACTCGTCTCCTACGAGCAGTACTTC. This sequence joins TRBV10-3 and TRBJ2-7, with a possible D match to TRBD1 (5 bases). This CDR3 is 19 amino acids long. V was trimmed by 0 bases and J by 0 bases, leaving 21 bases between them. The germline CDR1 and CDR2 sequences are ENHRY and SYGVKD.

V usage is TRBV11-3 and J usage is TRBJ1-4; D not resolved. The germline CDR1 and CDR2 sequences are SGHNT and YENEEA. The V and J ends lost 6 bases and 17 bases respectively, with 7 bases between them. This CDR3 has 8 amino acids. CDR3 sequence (DNA): TGTGCCAGCAGGCAGGTATTTTTT. It is translated as CASRQVFF.

CDR3 region: CASSWTVNTEAFF. CDR3 coding DNA: TGTGCCAGCAGTTGGACAGTTAACACTGAAGCTTTCTTT. This chain links TRBV28 with TRBJ1-1; possibly TRBD1 for D (6 bases). The ends were cut back, 4 bases at V and 2 bases at J, with 8 bases in the middle. Germline V gene lookup returns CDR1 MDHEN and CDR2 SYDVKM. This CDR3 comprises 13 residues.

This clone appeared once. Other DNA sequences of this sample code for an identical CDR3. The rearrangement joins TRBV27 to TRBJ2-7, with D possibly being TRBD1 (7 bases). CDR1 and CDR2 from the germline V gene are MNHEY and SMNVEV (reference sequence). The CDR3 consists of 14 residues. The V and J ends lost 2 bases and 0 bases respectively, with 8 bases between them. CDR3 coding DNA: TGTGCCAGCAGTTTACAGGGGGGCTCCTACGAGCAGTACTTC. Amino acids: CASSLQGGSYEQYF.

This chain joins TRBV9 and TRBJ2-5; D gene unclear. V was shortened by 0 bases and J by 4 bases, with 10 bases between the two germline ends. The CDR3 sequence is 14 residues long. Germline CDR1 and CDR2: SGDLS and YYNGEE. CDR3 region: CASSVDPRGETQYF. The CDR3 nucleotides read TGTGCCAGCAGCGTAGATCCCAGAGGAGAGACCCAGTACTTC.

This chain connects TRBV5-6 to TRBJ2-1; the match to TRBD2 covers 7 bases. In germline, CDR1 is SGHDT, CDR2 YYEEEE. The CDR3 contains 17 residues. V lost 4 bases, J lost 2 bases, and 12 bases stayed unmatched. CDR3 DNA: TGTGCCAGCAGCCCCCGGTTTGGGGGAGGGCCCTACAATGAGCAGTTCTTC. Translation gives CASSPRFGGGPYNEQFF.

The chain joins TRBV5-1 to TRBJ1-2; D is possibly TRBD1 (6 bases). Germline CDR1 SGHRS, CDR2 YFSETQ. This CDR3 comprises 14 residues. Trimming took 4 bases from V and 0 from J, leaving 10 bases between them. The DNA of the CDR3 is TGCGCCAGCAGCCCAGGGGCCGCTAACTATGGCTACACCTTC. Translation gives CASSPGAANYGYTF.

This chain connects TRBV2 to TRBJ1-2; D not certain. This CDR3 region has 14 residues. The germline gives CDR1 SNHLY, CDR2 FYNNEI. V shed 7 bases and J shed 2 bases, with 14 bases lying between them. The CDR3 sequence: CASTYRRENYGYTF. The CDR3 coding sequence is TGTGCCAGCACCTACCGGAGAGAGAACTATGGCTACACCTTC.

The chain joins TRBV18 to TRBJ2-2; TRBD1 matches at 7 bases. The CDR3 consists of 15 residues. Germline V lookup: CDR1 KGHSH, CDR2 LQKENI. Trimming took 6 bases from V and 1 from J; bases not matched to a gene: 5. This chain's CDR3 is CASSPGQQNTGELFF. Here the CDR3 DNA reads TGTGCCAGCTCCCCGGGACAGCAGAACACCGGGGAGCTGTTTTTT.

This clone was recorded a few times. The rearrangement links TRBV18 to TRBJ1-6; 8 nucleotides align to TRBD1. V lost 5 bases to trimming and J lost 5 bases; unmatched junction nucleotides: 2. Germline V gene lookup returns CDR1 KGHSH and CDR2 LQKENI. This CDR3 region has 14 residues. This CDR3 is CASSAGQDNSPLHF. DNA of the CDR3: TGTGCCAGCTCAGCGGGACAGGATAATTCACCCCTCCACTTT. The complete variable domain, with remaining parts taken from reference TRBV18 and TRBJ1-6, reads NAGVMQNPRHLVRRRGQEARLRCSPMKGHSHVYWYRQLPEEGLKFMVYLQKENIIDESGMPKERFSAEFPKEGPSILRIQQVVRGDSAAYFCASSAGQDNSPLHFGNGTRLTVT.

This chain joins TRBV18 and TRBJ2-5; 8 nucleotides line up with TRBD2. This CDR3 comprises 19 residues. Germline assignment: CDR1 KGHSH and CDR2 LQKENI. J gave up 1 base and V 3 bases, and 16 bases lay outside the gene matches. CDR3 DNA: TGTGCCAGCTCACCCTACCTGGCGGGGGGCGGAGGCCCCCAAGAGACCCAGTACTTC. This sequence encodes CASSPYLAGGGGPQETQYF.

The chain recombines TRBV12-5 with TRBJ2-1, with 11 positions matching TRBD2. This CDR3 region has 16 residues. V lost 5 bases, J lost 4 bases, and 7 bases stayed unmatched. From germline, CDR1 is LGHNT and CDR2 FRNRAP. Written as DNA, the CDR3 is TGTGCTAGTGGTATGGGACTAGCGGAGATATACAATGAGCAGTTCTTC. It encodes CASGMGLAEIYNEQFF.

This clone appeared a single time. The genes are TRBV5-1 and TRBJ2-7; TRBD1 matches 7 bases. This CDR3 is 12 amino acids long. Germline V gene data show CDR1 as SGHRS and CDR2 as YFSETQ. The V gene end was trimmed by 4 bases and the J gene end by 3 bases; junction bases not matched to a gene: 1. The CDR3 sequence: CASSRDSYEQYF. CDR3 nucleotides: TGCGCCAGCAGCCGGGACAGCTACGAGCAGTACTTC.

The chain joins TRBV19 to TRBJ2-7; 7 nucleotides align to TRBD2. V dropped 2 bases and J dropped 0; count of bases not matched to a gene: 7. The CDR3 is 16 amino acids. The V gene's germline CDR1 is LNHDA and CDR2 SQIVND (reference sequence). The chain's CDR3 is CASSILGGGSSYEQYF. Here the CDR3 DNA reads TGTGCCAGTAGTATATTGGGCGGGGGTTCCTCCTACGAGCAGTACTTC. Variable domain in full (rest from reference TRBV19 and TRBJ2-7): DGGITQSPKYLFRKEGQNVTLSCEQNLNHDAMYWYRQDPGQGLRLIYYSQIVNDFQKGDIAEGYSVSREKKESFPLTVTSAQKNPTAFYLCASSILGGGSSYEQYFGPGTRLTVT.

In its sample, this clone was seen a few times. This chain uses TRBV2 with TRBJ1-1; 7 nucleotides match TRBD1. With 6 bases clipped from V and 1 base from J, the junction kept 5 bases outside the gene matches. The germline CDR1 and CDR2 sequences are SNHLY and FYNNEI. The CDR3 has 14 residues. The CDR3 loop reads CASREGTANTEAFF. In DNA form, the CDR3 reads TGTGCCAGCAGGGAGGGGACAGCGAACACTGAAGCTTTCTTT.

CDR3 amino acids: CASSQDMLPPGTQYF. CDR3 DNA: TGTGCCAGCAGCCAAGATATGCTCCCCCCAGGGACCCAGTACTTC. This chain uses TRBV5-4 with TRBJ2-5; D remains unclear. Germline assignment: CDR1 SGHNT and CDR2 YYREEE (reference sequence). CDR3 length: 15 amino acids. V lost 4 bases and J 7 bases, leaving 20 bases between the germline ends. Complete variable domain (other parts from reference TRBV5-4 and TRBJ2-5): ETGVTQSPTHLIKTRGQQVTLRCSSQSGHNTVSWYQQALGQGPQFIFQYYREEENGRGNFPPRFSGLQFPNYSSELNVNALELDDSALYLCASSQDMLPPGTQYFGPGTRLLVL.

The chain links TRBV18 to TRBJ1-1; 9 bases align to TRBD1. J was trimmed by 4 bases and V by 2 bases; bases with no gene match: 8. Germline V gene sequence: CDR1 KGHSH, CDR2 LQKENI. There are 16 residues in the CDR3. CDR3 amino acids: CASSPKRQGGGTEAFF. CDR3 sequence (DNA): TGTGCCAGCTCACCAAAGAGACAGGGGGGCGGCACTGAAGCTTTCTTT. The full variable domain, rest sourced from reference TRBV18 and TRBJ1-1, is NAGVMQNPRHLVRRRGQEARLRCSPMKGHSHVYWYRQLPEEGLKFMVYLQKENIIDESGMPKERFSAEFPKEGPSILRIQQVVRGDSAAYFCASSPKRQGGGTEAFFGQGTRLTVV.

The V and J genes are TRBV4-1 and TRBJ2-1; 7 positions match TRBD2. This CDR3 contains 16 residues. CDR1 MGHRA and CDR2 YSYEKL come from the germline V gene. V gave up 0 bases and J gave up 2 bases; unmatched junction bases: 4. In nucleotides, the CDR3 is TGCGCCAGCAGCCAAGATCGGCGGGAGACCTACAATGAGCAGTTCTTC. Its protein is CASSQDRRETYNEQFF.

The genes are TRBV5-1 and TRBJ2-1, with TRBD2 identical over 10 bases. Trimming removed 0 bases from V and 3 bases from J; junction bases left unmatched: 9. The CDR3 has 18 residues. CDR1 SGHRS and CDR2 YFSETQ come from the germline V gene. The CDR3 sequence: CASSLGWTSGNVYNEQFF. DNA for the CDR3: TGCGCCAGCAGCTTGGGATGGACTAGCGGAAACGTCTACAATGAGCAGTTCTTC.